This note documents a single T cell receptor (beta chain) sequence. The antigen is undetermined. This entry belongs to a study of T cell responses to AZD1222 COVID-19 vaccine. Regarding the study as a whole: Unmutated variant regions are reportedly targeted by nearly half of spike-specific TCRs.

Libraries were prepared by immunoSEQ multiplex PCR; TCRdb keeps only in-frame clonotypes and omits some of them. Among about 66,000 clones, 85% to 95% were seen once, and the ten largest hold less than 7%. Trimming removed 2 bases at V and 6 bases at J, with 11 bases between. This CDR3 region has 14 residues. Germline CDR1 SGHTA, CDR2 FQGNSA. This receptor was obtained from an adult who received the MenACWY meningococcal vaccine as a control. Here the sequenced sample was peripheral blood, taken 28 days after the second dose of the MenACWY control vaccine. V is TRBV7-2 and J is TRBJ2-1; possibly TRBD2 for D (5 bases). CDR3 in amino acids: CASSLTGWGNEQFF. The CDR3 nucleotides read TGTGCCAGCAGCTTAACGGGGTGGGGCAATGAGCAGTTCTTC.